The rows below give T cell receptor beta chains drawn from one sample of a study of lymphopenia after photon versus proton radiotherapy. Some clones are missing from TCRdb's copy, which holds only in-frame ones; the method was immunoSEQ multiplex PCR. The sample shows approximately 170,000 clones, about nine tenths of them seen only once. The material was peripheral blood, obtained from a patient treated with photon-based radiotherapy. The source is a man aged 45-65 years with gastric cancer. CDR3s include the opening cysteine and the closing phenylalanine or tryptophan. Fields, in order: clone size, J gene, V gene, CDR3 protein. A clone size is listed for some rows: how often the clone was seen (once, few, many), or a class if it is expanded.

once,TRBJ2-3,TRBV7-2,CASTKLAGVPDTQYF
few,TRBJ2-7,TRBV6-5,CASSYSTGLWDEQYF
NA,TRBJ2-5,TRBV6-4,CASSLNRGETQYF
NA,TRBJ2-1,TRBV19,CASSTLAGSSYNEQFF
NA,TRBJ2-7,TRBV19,CASSIFSTSGSYEQYF
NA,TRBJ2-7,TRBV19,CASSSGTGLSYEQYF
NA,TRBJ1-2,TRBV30,CAWSPRGGADGYTF
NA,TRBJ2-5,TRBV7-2,CASSPDKILAGVETQYF
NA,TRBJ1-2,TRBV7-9,CASSLDRVNGYTF
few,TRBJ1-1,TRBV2,CASRGQAMNTEAFF
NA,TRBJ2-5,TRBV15,CATRGETQYF
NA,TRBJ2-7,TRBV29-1,CSVEEAPRKQYF
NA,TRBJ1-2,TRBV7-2,CASSLDASGGNGYTF
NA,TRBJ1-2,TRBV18,CASSTGDNYGYTF
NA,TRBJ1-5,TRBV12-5,CASGQNQPQHF
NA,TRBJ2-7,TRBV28,CASSHPLRYPYEQYF
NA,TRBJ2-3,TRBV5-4,CASSSRTSGLPSTDTQYF
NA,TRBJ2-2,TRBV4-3,CASSHGTGLSTGELFF
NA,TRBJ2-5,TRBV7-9,CASSSRQGETQYF
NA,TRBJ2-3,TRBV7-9,CASQDYSGATDTQYF
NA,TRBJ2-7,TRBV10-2,CASSDFGQGGHEQYF
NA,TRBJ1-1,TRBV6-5,CASRTPTGATEAFF
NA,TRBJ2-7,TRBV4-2,CASSQDSDRTSYEQYF
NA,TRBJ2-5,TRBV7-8,CASSPPRRETQYF
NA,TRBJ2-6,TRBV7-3,CASSLRGSLGANVLTF
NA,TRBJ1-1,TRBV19,CASSPGTYWGNTEAFF
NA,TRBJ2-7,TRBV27,CASSSLHTSGRASRYEQYF
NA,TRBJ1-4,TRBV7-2,CASSFGGGTLEKLFF
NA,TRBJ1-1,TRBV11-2,CASSLETVLLNTEAFF
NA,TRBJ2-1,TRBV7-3,CASSPHPGTRGNNEQFF
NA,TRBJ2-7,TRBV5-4,CASSLGTGNIAVEQYF
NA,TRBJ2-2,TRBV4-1,CASSQVLVGAPRTGELFF
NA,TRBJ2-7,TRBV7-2,CASTRGSRAYEQYF
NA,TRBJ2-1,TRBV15,CATSRDQRLAQSSYNEQFF
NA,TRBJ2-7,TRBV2,CASSTDRFSSYEQYF
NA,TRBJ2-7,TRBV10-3,CAISESLGQRSSYEQYF
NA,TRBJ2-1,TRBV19,CASSIRSGAESNEQFF
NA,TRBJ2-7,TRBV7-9,CASSLGEEGLGNEQYF
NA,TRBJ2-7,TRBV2,CASGLMSYEQYF
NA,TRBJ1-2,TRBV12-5,CASGYPIYGYTF
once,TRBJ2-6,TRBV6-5,CASSYIGSGANVLTF
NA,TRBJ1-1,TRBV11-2,CASSPGRAENTEAFF
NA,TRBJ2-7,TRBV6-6,CASSVRMDEQYF
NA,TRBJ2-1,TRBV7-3,CASSPNRMIDEQFF
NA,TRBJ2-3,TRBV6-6,CASRRGLAGTTDTQYF
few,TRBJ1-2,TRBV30,CAWTPGQGVYGYTF
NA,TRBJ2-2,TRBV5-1,CASSYRAPNSGELFF
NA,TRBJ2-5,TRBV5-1,CASSLGPDNRETQYF
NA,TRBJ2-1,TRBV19,CASKPSGRANEQFF
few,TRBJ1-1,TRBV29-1,CSVEDWGRGLNTEAFF
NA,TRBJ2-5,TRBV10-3,CAISEGGTSGPRRGARETQYF
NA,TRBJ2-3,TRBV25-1,CASSSRRQVSTDTQYF
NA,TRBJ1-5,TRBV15,CATSRPRQGARGAPQHF
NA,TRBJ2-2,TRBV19,CASTPGFPSGELFF